The clone carrying this TCR beta chain was counted ten times or more. CDR3 size: 15 residues. Germline assignment: CDR1 SGHNT and CDR2 YYREEE (reference sequence). The junction had 8 bases not matched to a gene; V was cut back by 5 bases and J by 2 bases. The source of the sample is a study of blood T cell repertoires in COVID-19. Here immunoSEQ multiplex PCR was the method, and the copy in TCRdb shows in-frame clones only, minus some. Of about 160,000 clones in the sample, approximately 82% were seen once. The sample comprised peripheral blood. The TCR comes from a woman aged 40-49 years with COVID-19, enrolled during active disease. This chain joins TRBV5-4 and TRBJ2-3; 7 bases are shared with TRBD2. The CDR3 nucleotides read TGTGCCAGCAGTCGGGAGGACTTGAACACAGATACGCAGTATTTT. As protein: CASSREDLNTDTQYF.